Listed below are T cell receptor beta chains from one sample, sequenced in a study of beta chain features in type 1 diabetes. This table comes from immunoSEQ multiplex PCR, and its TCRdb copy is limited to in-frame clones, with some not included. The sample has about 160,000 clones, about 9.4% seen once. Input material: central memory CD4+ T cells from blood. The receptors shown here come from a man aged 25-45 years with type 1 diabetes. The CDR3 runs from the conserved cysteine through the conserved F or W. The order of the fields is V gene, D gene, J gene, clone size, CDR3 DNA, CDR3 protein. The D gene is left open where the match is weak. A row's size may be missing; if present it is once, few, many or a size class.

>TRBV4-3|.|TRBJ2-1|.
TGCGCCAGCAGCTTGGCCGGGGGCGGGAGCGTTAATGAGCAGTTCTTC
CASSLAGGGSVNEQFF
>TRBV14|TRBD1|TRBJ2-7|.
TGTGCCAGCAGCCAAGAGGGACAGGGAAGGGCACGCGAGCAGTACTTC
CASSQEGQGRAREQYF
>TRBV7-2|TRBD2|TRBJ2-2|.
TGTGCCAGCAGCTTAGCTAGCGGGGCTGCCGGGGAGCTGTTTTTT
CASSLASGAAGELFF
>TRBV7-9|.|TRBJ2-2|.
TGTGCCAGCAGCTTATCTCCCTCAGCGGGCACCGGGGAGCTGTTTTTT
CASSLSPSAGTGELFF
>TRBV7-3|TRBD2|TRBJ2-1|few
TGTGCCAGCAGCTTAGTAGGGACTAGAGACAATGAGCAGTTCTTC
CASSLVGTRDNEQFF
>TRBV27|.|TRBJ1-5|few
TGTGCCAGCAGACGACGACTGGATCAGCCCCAGCATTTT
CASRRRLDQPQHF
>TRBV28|TRBD1|TRBJ1-5|.
TGTGCCAGCACACGACAGGGATTTCAGCCCCAGCATTTT
CASTRQGFQPQHF
>TRBV6-1|.|TRBJ2-1|few
TGTGCCAGCAGTGAATCTCCAGGAGGGGTCACCTACAATGAGCAGTTCTTC
CASSESPGGVTYNEQFF
>TRBV4-1|.|TRBJ2-7|few
TGCGCCAGCAGCCAAACCGGGAGAAAGCAGTACTTC
CASSQTGRKQYF
>TRBV7-2|.|TRBJ2-2|.
TGTGCCAGCAGGCCCCGGGACTTCTCCACCGGGGAGCTGTTTTTT
CASRPRDFSTGELFF
>TRBV10-3|.|TRBJ2-3|few
TGTGCCATCAGTGAACAGAGCCCAGATACGCAGTATTTT
CAISEQSPDTQYF
>TRBV29-1|.|TRBJ2-7|few
TGCAGCGGGGGGGAGGACTTCGAGCAGTACTTC
CSGGEDFEQYF
>TRBV15|.|TRBJ2-5|few
TGTGCCACCAGCCGTAGAACCCAGGGGCGCAAAGAGACCCAGTACTTC
CATSRRTQGRKETQYF
>TRBV29-1|.|TRBJ2-1|many
TGCAGCGTTGACAGGGGACGCCTGGTGTTCTTC
CSVDRGRLVFF